This entry lists 18 T cell receptor beta chains sequenced from one sample in a study of T-cell reconstitution after alpha-beta-depleted transplantation in children. The library targeted TCRbeta and was prepared with unique molecular identifiers. Using its own MiXCR run on the PCR reads, TCRdb lists one record per CDR3 protein. Of about 830,000 distinct CDR3 sequences in the sample, around 17% were seen once. The specimen was PBMCs, mostly from graft donor cells, collected 360 days after TCRalphabeta/CD19-depleted stem cell transplant. These TCRs come from a male patient aged 5 to 17 who had a stem cell transplant for acute lymphoblastic leukemia, so the T cells may come from the graft donor.

This clonotype was observed a handful of times. The chain carries TRBV6-5 and TRBJ2-1; D is undetermined. Germline CDR1 is MNHEY and CDR2 is SVGAGI. V shed 6 bases and J shed 6 bases, with 9 bases lying between them. CDR3 length equals 12 residues. CDR3 region: CASSTAINEQFF. CDR3 in DNA: TGTGCCAGCAGCACAGCCATCAATGAGCAGTTCTTC.

This clonotype was seen repeatedly, ten times or more. The chain recombines TRBV5-6 with TRBJ2-7, with 8 bases fitting TRBD2. V lost 5 bases and J lost 3; bases outside the gene matches: 10. Looked up from germline, CDR1 is SGHDT and CDR2 is YYEEEE. The CDR3 consists of 15 residues. CDR3 coding DNA: TGTGCCAGCAGGTCGAGGCGGGAGGAAAACTACGAGCAGTACTTC. Its translation is CASRSRREENYEQYF.

CDR3 nucleotides: TGTGCCAGTAGTATAGCCACAGGGGGCGAGCAGTACTTC. It is translated as CASSIATGGEQYF. The chain uses TRBV19 and TRBJ2-7; 8 nucleotides agree with TRBD1. Germline V gene lookup returns CDR1 LNHDA and CDR2 SQIVND (reference sequence). Losses at the gene ends were 1 base for V and 6 bases for J; bases not matched to a gene: 2. This CDR3 has 13 amino acids.

The chain uses TRBV12-3 or TRBV12-4 and TRBJ2-5, with D unclear. Trimming stripped 3 bases from V and 6 bases from J, with 11 bases between. CDR3 length: 13 residues. CDR3 in amino acids: CASSFQTPKTQYF. The CDR3 DNA sequence: TGTGCCAGCAGTTTTCAGACCCCGAAGACCCAGTACTTC.

The rearrangement joins TRBV2 to TRBJ2-1, with D perhaps assigned TRBD1 or TRBD2 (5 bases each). The CDR3 extends over 21 amino acids. The germline gives CDR1 SNHLY, CDR2 FYNNEI. V was pared by 10 bases and J by 1 base, with 35 bases between. CDR3 DNA sequence: TGTGCCATCGATGGGCCCTGGGGCGGTCGAGATCATGAGCGGTCCTACAATGAGCAGTTCTTC. This codes for CAIDGPWGGRDHERSYNEQFF. The whole variable domain, filled in from reference TRBV2 and TRBJ2-1, reads EPEVTQTPSHQVTQMGQEVILRCVPISNHLYFYWYRQILGQKVEFLVSFYNNEISEKSEIFDDQFSVERPDGSNFTLKIRSTKLEDSAMYFCAIDGPWGGRDHERSYNEQFFGPGTRLTVL.

This clonotype came up a few times. The gene calls are TRBV4-1 and TRBJ2-2; TRBD2 agrees at 10 bases. The CDR3 is 17 residues long. The germline V gene has CDR1 MGHRA and CDR2 YSYEKL. The junction had 10 bases not matched to a gene; V was cut back by 1 base and J by 8 bases. The CDR3 coding sequence is TGCGCCAGCAGCCAAGGCTATTTAGCGGGAGGAACGGGGGAGCTGTTTTTT. Protein: CASSQGYLAGGTGELFF.

The rearrangement links TRBV20-1 to TRBJ2-7, with D tentatively TRBD1 (5 bases). Trimming cost V 2 bases and J 2 bases, with 19 bases left between them. CDR3 length: 16 amino acids. The germline V gene has CDR1 DFQATT and CDR2 SNEGSKA (reference sequence). CDR3 sequence: CSARPLGPFTPYEQYF. The CDR3 coding sequence is TGCAGTGCTAGACCCCTGGGGCCTTTTACCCCCTACGAGCAGTACTTC.

This clonotype was counted ten times or more. V usage is TRBV5-5 and J usage is TRBJ2-3; D remains unclear. V was pared by 0 bases and J by 1 base, with 9 bases between. The germline gives CDR1 SGHKS, CDR2 YYEKEE (reference sequence). This CDR3 spans 15 amino acids. The CDR3 DNA is TGTGCCAGCAGCTTGGTAGGGTTGGGCACAGATACGCAGTATTTT. Translated: CASSLVGLGTDTQYF. Together with reference TRBV5-5 and TRBJ2-3, the CDR3 gives the full variable domain: DAGVTQSPTHLIKTRGQQVTLRCSPISGHKSVSWYQQVLGQGPQFIFQYYEKEERGRGNFPDRFSARQFPNYSSELNVNALLLGDSALYLCASSLVGLGTDTQYFGPGTRLTVL.

In regard to this clonotype: The junction departs from the called germline gene at one end, perhaps through a read error. CDR3 in DNA: TGTGCCAGCAGCTTACGGGGGAGGACCTACAAAGAGCAGTTCTTC. This gives the protein CASSLRGRTYKEQFF. The chain uses TRBV7-9 and TRBJ2-1; TRBD2 might be the D (6 bases). The CDR3 is 15 residues long. The V gene's germline CDR1 is SEHNR and CDR2 FQNEAQ (reference sequence).

This clonotype came up a few times. The V gene is TRBV5-1, the J gene TRBJ2-1, with 10 bases fitting TRBD1. CDR1 SGHRS and CDR2 YFSETQ come from the germline V gene. The CDR3 contains 16 residues. V was pared by 3 bases and J by 9 bases, with 12 bases of the junction left unmatched. The DNA for the CDR3 is TGCGCCAGCAGCTGGAGACAGGGGGCGCGTGGCGGTGAGCAGTTCTTC. Its translation is CASSWRQGARGGEQFF.

CDR3 loop: CASSPDPANTGELFF. The DNA of the CDR3 is TGCGCCAGCAGCCCCGACCCCGCGAACACCGGGGAGCTGTTTTTT. This chain joins TRBV5-1 and TRBJ2-2; D uncertain. Trimming pared 4 bases from V and 0 bases from J, leaving 10 bases between. Germline lookup yields CDR1 SGHRS and CDR2 YFSETQ. CDR3 length equals 15 residues.

The chain couples TRBV3-1 to TRBJ2-7; 8 bases are shared with TRBD1. The CDR3 spans 18 residues. V was clipped by 1 base and J by 3 bases; unmatched bases: 14. The V gene's germline CDR1 is LGHDT and CDR2 YNNKEL (reference sequence). The CDR3 DNA reads as TGTGCCAGCAGCCAAGGCCCCCTTGACAGGGGATGGGTCTACGAGCAGTACTTC. Its protein is CASSQGPLDRGWVYEQYF.

This chain uses TRBV6-2 or TRBV6-3 with TRBJ2-7; no firm D call. Germline loops: CDR1 MNHEY, CDR2 SVGEGT. The CDR3 runs 15 residues. V was pared by 5 bases and J by 9 bases, with 23 bases between. This CDR3 is CASSTGSAFSQGQYF. In nucleotides, the CDR3 is TGTGCCAGCAGTACCGGGTCCGCCTTCTCTCAAGGGCAGTACTTC.

A few counts support this clonotype. The chain couples TRBV7-9 to TRBJ2-2; TRBD1 agrees at 9 bases. Trimming cost V 7 bases and J 5 bases; bases outside gene matches: 14. Germline V gene data show CDR1 as SEHNR and CDR2 as FQNEAQ (reference sequence). There are 17 residues in the CDR3. The chain's CDR3 is CASTWTGAQYNTGELFF. CDR3 DNA: TGTGCCAGCACCTGGACAGGGGCGCAATATAATACCGGGGAGCTGTTTTTT.

This clonotype was seen a few times. The J gene is TRBJ1-4, the V gene TRBV7-9; weak D call: TRBD1 (6 bases). The length of the CDR3 is 15 residues. Germline-derived CDR1 and CDR2 are SEHNR and FQNEAQ (reference sequence). V was cut by 2 bases and J by 3 bases, with 10 bases left in between. The CDR3 DNA is TGTGCCAGCAGCTTAAGGGGGGCGCCTAATGAAAAACTGTTTTTT. As protein: CASSLRGAPNEKLFF. Looking up the rest from reference TRBV7-9 and TRBJ1-4 gives the full variable domain: DTGVSQNPRHKITKRGQNVTFRCDPISEHNRLYWYRQTLGQGPEFLTYFQNEAQLEKSRLLSDRFSAERPKGSFSTLEIQRTEQGDSAMYLCASSLRGAPNEKLFFGSGTQLSVL.

The gene calls are TRBV4-2 and TRBJ2-7, with TRBD2 matching 9 bases. CDR1 is LGHNA and CDR2 is YNFKEQ in the germline V gene. J lost 3 bases, V lost 0 bases, and 12 bases had no gene match. The CDR3 covers 18 residues. CDR3 in amino acids: CASSQDWYVAGVSYEQYF. The CDR3 region has the DNA TGTGCCAGCAGCCAAGATTGGTACGTAGCGGGAGTTAGCTACGAGCAGTACTTC.

This clonotype showed up just a few times. V gene TRBV4-1 combines with J gene TRBJ2-1; D remains ambiguous. Germline V gene data show CDR1 as MGHRA and CDR2 as YSYEKL. The CDR3 runs 16 residues. V was shortened by 1 base and J by 2 bases, with 12 bases between the two germline ends. In DNA form, the CDR3 reads TGCGCCAGCAGCCAAGGACAATCCTCAACCTACAATGAGCAGTTCTTC. Translation: CASSQGQSSTYNEQFF.

The V and J genes are TRBV27 and TRBJ2-1; D gene uncertain. Germline V lookup: CDR1 MNHEY, CDR2 SMNVEV (reference sequence). The V gene lost 5 bases and the J gene lost 7 bases, with 18 bases spanning the gap. CDR3 length: 15 residues. The CDR3 protein is CASSPQVKWWNEQFF. CDR3 coding DNA: TGTGCCAGCAGTCCCCAGGTGAAGTGGTGGAATGAGCAGTTCTTC.